Shown below are 2 T cell receptor beta chains from a single sample sequenced in a study of blood T cell repertoires in COVID-19. The repertoire was sequenced with immunoSEQ multiplex PCR; TCRdb's copy has only in-frame clones and lacks some. The repertoire includes 30,000 to 40,000 clones, about 84% of them detected once, and around 3.2% sits in the top ten. Sequencing was carried out using peripheral blood. The receptors were sampled from an older man with COVID-19, enrolled during active disease.

The CDR3 loop reads CSVESGLNYGYTF. The CDR3 nucleotides read TGCAGCGTTGAATCAGGCCTTAACTATGGCTACACCTTC. This chain joins TRBV29-1 and TRBJ1-2; D is unclear. The length of the CDR3 is 13 residues. The germline V gene encodes CDR1 SQVTM and CDR2 ANQGSEA. Trimming removed 2 bases at V and 1 base at J, with 8 bases between.

This chain links TRBV11-3 with TRBJ2-1; perhaps TRBD1 as D (5 bases). The germline V gene encodes CDR1 SGHNT and CDR2 YENEEA. The CDR3 consists of 15 residues. Trimming removed 2 bases at V and 1 base at J, with 9 bases between. The CDR3 reads CASSLRQGSYNEQFF. The CDR3, as DNA: TGTGCCAGCAGCTTACGCCAGGGATCCTACAATGAGCAGTTCTTC. Variable domain in full (rest from reference TRBV11-3 and TRBJ2-1): EAGVVQSPRYKIIEKKQPVAFWCNPISGHNTLYWYLQNLGQGPELLIRYENEEAVDDSQLPKDRFSAERLKGVDSTLKIQPAELGDSAVYLCASSLRQGSYNEQFFGPGTRLTVL.